The 31 T cell receptor beta chains listed next were all sequenced from one sample in a study of cytomegalovirus exposure and HLA in healthy donors (dated by TCRdb to the late 2010s). Library construction relied on the immunoSEQ multiplex PCR assay. The multiplex PCR relied on a mix of 60 forward primers for TCR Vbeta segments and 13 reverse primers for TCR Jbeta segments. As stored in TCRdb, this immuneACCESS dataset retains in-frame rearrangements with V and J assigned. A fraction of the clones does not appear; measured against another copy, unresolved V genes explain less than half of the discrepancy, and the remainder lacks a known reason. Across this sample there are some 130,000 clones, with about 77% seen only once. Roughly 3.8% of the sample comes from the top ten. The specimen was PBMCs. These receptors originate from a male donor in good health and CMV-seronegative.

The V call is TRBV5-1, the J call TRBJ2-7, with TRBD2 as a possible D gene (5 bases). Germline assignment: CDR1 SGHRS and CDR2 YFSETQ. The CDR3 is 15 residues long. The ends were cut back, 4 bases at V and 0 bases at J, with 14 bases in the middle. This CDR3 is CASSPTKYDSYEQYF. DNA for the CDR3: TGCGCCAGCAGCCCGACTAAGTATGACTCCTACGAGCAGTACTTC.

The DNA for the CDR3 is TGTGCCAGCAGCTTCCTTCTCCTCCAAGCCGCCTACGAGCAGTACTTC. Translated, it gives CASSFLLLQAAYEQYF. The chain employs TRBV11-3 and TRBJ2-7, with no clear D. Between the trimmed V and J ends, which lost 3 bases and 2 bases, there was a span of 17 bases. The CDR3 covers 16 residues. Germline V gives CDR1 SGHNT, CDR2 YENEEA.

The V gene is TRBV4-1, the J gene TRBJ2-3, with a tentative D call TRBD2 (7 bases). V was shortened by 0 bases and J by 4 bases, with 20 bases between the two germline ends. This CDR3 has 18 amino acids. Germline V CDR1 and CDR2: MGHRA, YSYEKL. The CDR3 is CASSQDSTGGAIADTQYF. DNA for the CDR3: TGCGCCAGCAGCCAAGATAGTACTGGGGGGGCTATCGCAGATACGCAGTATTTT.

This clone was recorded only once. The CDR3 reads CASSFEGEKLFF. The CDR3 DNA follows: TGTGCCAGCAGCTTCGAGGGTGAAAAACTGTTTTTT. V gene TRBV7-6 combines with J gene TRBJ1-4; D unclear. V dropped 3 bases and J dropped 7 bases, with 6 bases sitting between them. Germline assignment: CDR1 SGHVS and CDR2 FNYEAQ. This CDR3 has 12 residues.

The sample holds a few counts of this clone. V is TRBV6-5 and J is TRBJ1-6; no reliable D call. From germline, CDR1 is MNHEY and CDR2 SVGAGI. V was cut by 6 bases and J by 6 bases, with 15 bases left in between. The CDR3 extends over 15 amino acids. As DNA, the CDR3 is TGTGCCAGCAGATACGCGGCCGGGGTTAATTCACCCCTCCACTTT. This gives the protein CASRYAAGVNSPLHF.

The chain uses TRBV29-1 and TRBJ2-3; TRBD2 matches 16 bases. The CDR3 has 16 amino acids. Germline assignment: CDR1 SQVTM and CDR2 ANQGSEA. V shed 8 bases, J shed 5 bases, and the junction held 10 bases outside the gene matches. This chain's CDR3 is CSTREGTSGGVDTQYF. The CDR3 DNA reads as TGCAGCACTCGAGAGGGGACTAGCGGGGGGGTAGATACGCAGTATTTT.

The rearrangement uses TRBV9 and TRBJ1-2; D is perhaps TRBD1 (6 bases). Per the germline V gene, CDR1 is SGDLS and CDR2 is YYNGEE. The CDR3 is 14 residues long. The V end was cut by 3 bases, the J end by 5 bases, with 14 bases between. This chain's CDR3 is CASSARDTGYGYTF. DNA for the CDR3: TGTGCCAGCAGCGCCAGGGACACCGGGTATGGCTACACCTTC.

V and J are TRBV5-1 and TRBJ2-7, with 7 bases lining up with TRBD1. Germline CDR1 is SGHRS and CDR2 is YFSETQ. V trimming: 4 bases; J trimming: 0 bases; junction bases outside the gene matches: 4. This CDR3 is 14 amino acids long. This CDR3 is CASSPGTASYEQYF. CDR3 DNA: TGCGCCAGCAGCCCCGGGACAGCCTCCTACGAGCAGTACTTC.

The CDR3 loop reads CASSPDKNTEAFF. CDR3 coding DNA: TGTGCCAGCAGCCCCGACAAAAACACTGAAGCTTTCTTT. The genes are TRBV11-2 and TRBJ1-1; no clear D. Germline CDR1 and CDR2: SGHAT and FQNNGV. V dropped 5 bases and J dropped 2 bases, with 9 bases sitting between them. The CDR3 length is 13 residues.

The gene calls are TRBV6-5 and TRBJ2-3; D might be TRBD1 (7 bases). The CDR3 is made up of 16 amino acids. V lost 3 bases to trimming and J lost 0 bases, with 13 bases between them. In germline, CDR1 is MNHEY, CDR2 SVGAGI. The CDR3 spells CASSYRGTASTDTQYF. CDR3 in DNA: TGTGCCAGCAGTTATCGCGGGACAGCTAGCACAGATACGCAGTATTTT.

This clone was seen only once. The V and J genes are TRBV5-1 and TRBJ2-1, with D perhaps TRBD2 (6 bases). There are 14 residues in the CDR3. Germline V lookup: CDR1 SGHRS, CDR2 YFSETQ. Trimming took off 5 bases at V and 5 bases at J, with 14 bases between the two ends. The CDR3 reads CASSPAGPDNEQFF. CDR3 sequence (DNA): TGCGCCAGCAGTCCGGCGGGACCCGACAATGAGCAGTTCTTC. The full variable domain, rest sourced from reference TRBV5-1 and TRBJ2-1, is KAGVTQTPRYLIKTRGQQVTLSCSPISGHRSVSWYQQTPGQGLQFLFEYFSETQRNKGNFPGRFSGRQFSNSRSEMNVSTLELGDSALYLCASSPAGPDNEQFFGPGTRLTVL.

The chain uses TRBV19 and TRBJ1-2; 11 nucleotides line up with TRBD1. Germline CDR1 is LNHDA and CDR2 is SQIVND (reference sequence). The V and J ends lost 4 bases and 3 bases, in that order; junction bases with no gene match: 16. The CDR3 is made up of 19 amino acids. The CDR3 loop reads CASSSEDRGRFSVHYGYTF. The CDR3 DNA reads TGTGCCAGTAGTAGTGAGGACAGGGGGCGTTTTAGTGTCCACTATGGCTACACCTTC.

V gene TRBV6-1 combines with J gene TRBJ2-2, with 14 bases fitting TRBD2. Germline V gene sequence: CDR1 MNHNS, CDR2 SASEGT. This CDR3 region has 17 residues. Trimming at V came to 4 bases and at J to 7 bases, leaving 8 bases not matched to a gene. Here the CDR3 reads CASSARLAGGPGGELFF. The CDR3, as DNA: TGTGCCAGCAGTGCTAGACTAGCGGGGGGGCCGGGCGGGGAGCTGTTTTTT.

This chain joins TRBV6-6 and TRBJ1-5, with D possibly TRBD1 on 5 matching bases. Germline CDR1 MNHNY, CDR2 SVGAGI (reference sequence). V was shortened by 6 bases and J by 4 bases, with 13 bases between the two germline ends. CDR3 length: 14 residues. As DNA, the CDR3 is TGTGCCAGCAGCCCCGGACAATTTAATCAGCCCCAGCATTTT. As protein: CASSPGQFNQPQHF.

The V gene is TRBV9, the J gene TRBJ2-7; the D is unclear. This CDR3 region has 15 residues. CDR1 is SGDLS and CDR2 is YYNGEE in the germline V gene. V was cut by 0 bases and J by 2 bases, with 12 bases left in between. CDR3 sequence: CASSVESDTTYEQYF. DNA of the CDR3: TGTGCCAGCAGCGTAGAGTCCGACACGACCTACGAGCAGTACTTC.

This clone was counted between two and nine times. The chain joins TRBV6-6 to TRBJ1-5; 8 bases line up with TRBD1. V dropped 6 bases and J dropped 4; count of bases not matched to a gene: 5. There are 14 residues in the CDR3. CDR1 is MNHNY, CDR2 SVGAGI, per germline (reference sequence). The DNA for the CDR3 is TGTGCCAGCAGCTACAGGGGGAGTAATCAGCCCCAGCATTTT. Encoded protein: CASSYRGSNQPQHF.

V usage is TRBV7-9 and J usage is TRBJ2-1; 7 bases are shared with TRBD2. The trim removed 2 bases at V and 8 bases at J, leaving 9 bases unmatched. The CDR3 has 15 amino acids. Germline-derived CDR1 and CDR2 are SEHNR and FQNEAQ (reference sequence). The chain's CDR3 is CASSLSGRHRDEQFF. CDR3 nucleotides: TGTGCCAGCAGCTTATCCGGGAGGCATAGGGATGAGCAGTTCTTC.

The V call is TRBV5-1, the J call TRBJ2-3, with TRBD2 matching 7 bases. The CDR3 covers 18 residues. The V and J ends lost 4 bases and 0 bases, in that order; junction bases with no gene match: 14. CDR1 SGHRS and CDR2 YFSETQ come from the germline V gene. CDR3 protein: CASSPSWGGDTSTDTQYF. The CDR3 DNA is TGCGCCAGCAGCCCCTCTTGGGGGGGGGATACTAGCACAGATACGCAGTATTTT.

The chain has TRBV27 and TRBJ1-5; D not resolved. Trimming took off 3 bases at V and 0 bases at J, with 6 bases between the two ends. Germline-derived CDR1 and CDR2 are MNHEY and SMNVEV (reference sequence). The CDR3 spans 14 residues. This CDR3 is CASSFGDSNQPQHF. The DNA for the CDR3 is TGTGCCAGCAGTTTCGGAGATAGCAATCAGCCCCAGCATTTT.

In this sample, this clone turned up a few times. The rearrangement joins TRBV2 to TRBJ2-6, with 10 bases aligning to TRBD2. The CDR3 is 17 amino acids. CDR1 is SNHLY, CDR2 FYNNEI, per germline. Unmatched junction bases numbered 6, after V lost 5 bases and J lost 2 bases. The CDR3 spells CASSPGTSVTGANVLTF. DNA of the CDR3: TGTGCCAGCAGTCCCGGGACTAGCGTCACTGGGGCCAACGTCCTGACTTTC.

The J gene is TRBJ2-5, the V gene TRBV27; 9 positions match TRBD1. J gave up 2 bases and V 7 bases, and 8 bases lay outside the gene matches. Germline V gene data show CDR1 as MNHEY and CDR2 as SMNVEV (reference sequence). This CDR3 has 15 residues. The CDR3 protein is CASKAGTGYQETQYF. The CDR3 nucleotides read TGTGCCAGCAAGGCTGGGACAGGGTATCAAGAGACCCAGTACTTC.

The chain's CDR3 is CASSQTGTAASNEQFF. The CDR3, as DNA: TGCGCCAGCAGCCAAACCGGGACTGCCGCCTCCAATGAGCAGTTCTTC. J is TRBJ2-1 and V is TRBV4-1, with D perhaps matching TRBD2 (6 bases). V dropped 2 bases and J dropped 6 bases, with 17 bases sitting between them. The V gene's germline CDR1 is MGHRA and CDR2 YSYEKL. The CDR3 consists of 16 residues.

This rearrangement joins TRBV4-2 to TRBJ1-2; D gene uncertain. This CDR3 comprises 15 residues. The ends were cut back, 0 bases at V and 2 bases at J, with 10 bases in the middle. From germline, CDR1 is LGHNA and CDR2 YNFKEQ. The CDR3 DNA reads TGTGCCAGCAGCCAAGAGGAGGGCCTCAACTATGGCTACACCTTC. It translates to CASSQEEGLNYGYTF.

The chain carries TRBV19 and TRBJ2-2; TRBD1 is a possible D gene (6 bases). V was trimmed by 10 bases and J by 4 bases, leaving 22 bases between them. The CDR3 runs 16 residues. In germline, CDR1 is LNHDA, CDR2 SQIVND (reference sequence). DNA of the CDR3: TGTGCCACCACTACAGCCCACAGGGTTACCACCGGGGAGCTGTTTTTT. Encoded protein: CATTTAHRVTTGELFF.

The chain has TRBV9 and TRBJ2-7; 10 nucleotides line up with TRBD2. This CDR3 region has 13 residues. Germline V lookup: CDR1 SGDLS, CDR2 YYNGEE. V was clipped by 4 bases and J by 3 bases; unmatched bases: 1. CDR3 region: CASSRTSGYEQYF. The CDR3 DNA reads as TGTGCCAGCAGCCGGACTAGCGGCTACGAGCAGTACTTC.

This rearrangement joins TRBV6-1 to TRBJ2-1; tentatively, D is TRBD1 (5 bases). Germline values: CDR1 MNHNS, CDR2 SASEGT. Trimming left V 4 bases short and J 10 bases short, with 14 bases between. The CDR3 loop spans 13 amino acids. DNA of the CDR3: TGTGCCAGCAGTGGTGACAGAAATCCAGAGCAGTTCTTC. Residues: CASSGDRNPEQFF.

Here the CDR3 DNA reads TGTGCCAGCAGCTTAAGACACATACCGGATACGCAGTATTTT. Encoded protein: CASSLRHIPDTQYF. This sequence joins TRBV9 and TRBJ2-3; unclear D gene. Germline CDR1 reads SGDLS; CDR2 reads YYNGEE. V dropped 4 bases and J dropped 6 bases, with 15 bases sitting between them. CDR3 length: 14 residues.

V is TRBV30 and J is TRBJ2-3; 11 bases fit TRBD1. CDR3 length: 15 residues. In germline, CDR1 is GTSNPN, CDR2 SVGIG (reference sequence). V trimming: 3 bases; J trimming: 5 bases; junction bases outside the gene matches: 7. The CDR3 reads CAWSDLGQGGDTQYF. Here the CDR3 DNA reads TGTGCCTGGAGCGACCTGGGACAGGGGGGAGATACGCAGTATTTT.

This clone appeared once. The V call is TRBV27, the J call TRBJ2-1; D unclear. V shed 5 bases and J shed 12 bases, with 14 bases lying between them. Per the germline V gene, CDR1 is MNHEY and CDR2 is SMNVEV (reference sequence). This CDR3 is built from 12 residues. The chain's CDR3 is CASSRLGRPQFF. In DNA form, the CDR3 reads TGTGCCAGCAGTCGCCTCGGCAGGCCGCAGTTCTTC.

There are a few counts of this clone. The CDR3 nucleotides are TGCGCCAGCAGCTTGGGGGACAGGCCTAACACCGGGGAGCTGTTTTTT. This codes for CASSLGDRPNTGELFF. The chain joins TRBV5-1 to TRBJ2-2; TRBD1 matches 8 bases. The germline gives CDR1 SGHRS, CDR2 YFSETQ. The ends lost 0 bases at V and 2 bases at J; junction bases unmatched: 3. CDR3 size: 16 residues.

The chain carries TRBV11-1 and TRBJ2-1; 8 nucleotides line up with TRBD1. Germline loops: CDR1 SGHAT, CDR2 FQDESV (reference sequence). The length of the CDR3 is 17 residues. Trimming took 4 bases from V and 4 from J; bases not matched to a gene: 12. The CDR3 protein is CASSSPTGQGSYNEQFF. CDR3 sequence (DNA): TGTGCCAGCAGCTCCCCCACTGGACAGGGAAGTTACAATGAGCAGTTCTTC.